The clone carrying this T cell receptor (beta chain) turned up a few times. What it binds is unknown. CDR3 length: 13 residues. The germline V gene encodes CDR1 MNHEY and CDR2 SVGAGI. V was trimmed by 2 bases and J by 9 bases, leaving 11 bases between them. This sample is part of a study of T-cell reconstitution after alpha-beta-depleted transplantation in children. General study results and limits: For some patients, TCRbeta diversity was high at day 60 because of recipient T cells and thymic progenitors that survived. Several hundred expanded graft clones reportedly were the source of alpha-beta T cells about two months after transplant. T-cell numbers and diversity, one year after transplant, stemmed largely from T cells that were newly produced.

Unique molecular identifiers tagged the TCRbeta library. Each CDR3 protein gets one entry after TCRdb re-called the PCR reads with MiXCR. The profile shows some 300,000 distinct CDR3 sequences, roughly 7.8% of them singletons. The J gene is TRBJ2-1, the V gene TRBV6-5; no clear D. The sequencing here drew on peripheral blood, taken 360 days after TCRalphabeta/CD19-depleted stem cell transplant. The receptor comes from a female patient aged 2-9 years who had a stem cell transplant for Fanconi anemia, so the T cells may come from the graft donor. The CDR3 DNA follows: TGTGCCAGCAGTTACCAACACGGTAGTGAGCAGTTCTTC. Amino acid sequence: CASSYQHGSEQFF.